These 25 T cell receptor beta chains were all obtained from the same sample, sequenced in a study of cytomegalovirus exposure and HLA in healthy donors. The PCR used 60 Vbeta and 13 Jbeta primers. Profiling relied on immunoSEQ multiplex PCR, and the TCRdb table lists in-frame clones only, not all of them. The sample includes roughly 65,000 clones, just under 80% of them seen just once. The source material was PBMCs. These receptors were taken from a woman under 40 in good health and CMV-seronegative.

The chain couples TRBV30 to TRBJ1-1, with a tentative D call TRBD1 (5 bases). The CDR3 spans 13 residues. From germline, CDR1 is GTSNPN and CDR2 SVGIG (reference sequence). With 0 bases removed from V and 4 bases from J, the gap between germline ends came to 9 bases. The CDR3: CAWSVGGSTEAFF. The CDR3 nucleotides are TGTGCCTGGAGTGTGGGGGGGTCCACTGAAGCTTTCTTT.

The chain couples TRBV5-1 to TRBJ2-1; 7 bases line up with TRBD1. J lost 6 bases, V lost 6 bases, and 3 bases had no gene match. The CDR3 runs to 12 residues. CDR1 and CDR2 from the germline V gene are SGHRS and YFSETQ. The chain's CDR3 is CASTRQGNEQFF. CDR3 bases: TGCGCCAGCACTCGACAGGGCAATGAGCAGTTCTTC.

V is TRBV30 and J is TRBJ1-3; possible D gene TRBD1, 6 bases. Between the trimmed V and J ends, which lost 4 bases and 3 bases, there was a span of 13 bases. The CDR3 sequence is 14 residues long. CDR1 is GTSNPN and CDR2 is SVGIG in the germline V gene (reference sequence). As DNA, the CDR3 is TGTGCCTGGAATCCAACAGGGAATGGAAACACCATATATTTT. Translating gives CAWNPTGNGNTIYF.

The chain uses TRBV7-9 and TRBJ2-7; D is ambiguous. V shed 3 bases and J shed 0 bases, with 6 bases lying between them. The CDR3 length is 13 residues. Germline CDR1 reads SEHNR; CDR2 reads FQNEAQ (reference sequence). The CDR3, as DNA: TGTGCCAGCAGCTTTGCGAGCTCCTACGAGCAGTACTTC. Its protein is CASSFASSYEQYF. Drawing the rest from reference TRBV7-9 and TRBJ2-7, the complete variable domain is DTGVSQNPRHKITKRGQNVTFRCDPISEHNRLYWYRQTLGQGPEFLTYFQNEAQLEKSRLLSDRFSAERPKGSFSTLEIQRTEQGDSAMYLCASSFASSYEQYFGPGTRLTVT.

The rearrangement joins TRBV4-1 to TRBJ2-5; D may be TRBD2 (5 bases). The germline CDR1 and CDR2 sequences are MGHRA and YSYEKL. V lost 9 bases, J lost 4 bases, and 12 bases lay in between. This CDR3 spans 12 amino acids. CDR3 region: CASIDGGETQYF. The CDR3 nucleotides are TGCGCCAGTATAGACGGAGGAGAGACCCAGTACTTC.

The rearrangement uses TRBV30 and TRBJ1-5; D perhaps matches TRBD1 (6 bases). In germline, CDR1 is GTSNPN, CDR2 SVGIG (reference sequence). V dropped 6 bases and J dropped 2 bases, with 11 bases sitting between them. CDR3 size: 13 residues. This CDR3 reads CACRQAGNQPQHF. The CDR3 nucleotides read TGTGCCTGCCGACAGGCGGGCAATCAGCCCCAGCATTTT.

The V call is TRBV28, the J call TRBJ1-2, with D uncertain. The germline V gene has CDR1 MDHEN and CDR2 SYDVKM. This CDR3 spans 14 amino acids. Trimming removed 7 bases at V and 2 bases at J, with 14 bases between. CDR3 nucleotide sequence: TGTGCCAGCACCTTAGACGGGAGGAACTATGGCTACACCTTC. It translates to CASTLDGRNYGYTF.

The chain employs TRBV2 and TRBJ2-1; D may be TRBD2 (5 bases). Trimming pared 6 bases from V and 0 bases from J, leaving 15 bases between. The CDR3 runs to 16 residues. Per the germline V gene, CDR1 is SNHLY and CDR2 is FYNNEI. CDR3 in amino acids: CASSDPTTHSYNEQFF. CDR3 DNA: TGTGCCAGCAGCGACCCGACTACCCACTCCTACAATGAGCAGTTCTTC.

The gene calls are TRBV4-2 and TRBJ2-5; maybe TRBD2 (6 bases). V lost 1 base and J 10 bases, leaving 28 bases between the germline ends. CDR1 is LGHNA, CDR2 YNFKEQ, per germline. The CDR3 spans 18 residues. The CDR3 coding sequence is TGTGCCAGCAGCCAAGGGAGTCGGGGGTCTCGACGCCCGACTCTCCAGTACTTC. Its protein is CASSQGSRGSRRPTLQYF.

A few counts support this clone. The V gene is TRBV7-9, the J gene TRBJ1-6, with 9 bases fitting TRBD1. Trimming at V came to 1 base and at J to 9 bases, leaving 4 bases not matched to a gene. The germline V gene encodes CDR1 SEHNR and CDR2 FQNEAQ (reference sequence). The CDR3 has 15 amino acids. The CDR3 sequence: CASSLVGTGTSPLHF. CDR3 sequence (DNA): TGTGCCAGCAGCTTAGTGGGGACAGGGACTTCACCCCTCCACTTT.

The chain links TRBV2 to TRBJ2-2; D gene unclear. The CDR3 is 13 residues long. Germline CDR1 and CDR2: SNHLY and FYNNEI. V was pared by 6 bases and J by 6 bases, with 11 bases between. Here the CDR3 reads CASRTQVAGELFF. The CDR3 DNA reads TGTGCCAGCAGAACCCAGGTGGCCGGGGAGCTGTTTTTT.

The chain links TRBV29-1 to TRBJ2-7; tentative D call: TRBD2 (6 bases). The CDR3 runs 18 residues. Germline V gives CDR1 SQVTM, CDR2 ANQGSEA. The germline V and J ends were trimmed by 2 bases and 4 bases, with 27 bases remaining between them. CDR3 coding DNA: TGCAGCGTTGAATTCATCGTTCAGGGAGGCGGGGCCCGGTACGAGCAGTACTTC. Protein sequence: CSVEFIVQGGGARYEQYF.

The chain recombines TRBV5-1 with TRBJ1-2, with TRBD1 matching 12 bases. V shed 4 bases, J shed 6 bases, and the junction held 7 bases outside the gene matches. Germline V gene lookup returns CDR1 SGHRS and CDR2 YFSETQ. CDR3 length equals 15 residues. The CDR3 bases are TGCGCCAGCAGCCGGGGGACAGGGGGCCAGGATGGCTACACCTTC. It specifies CASSRGTGGQDGYTF.

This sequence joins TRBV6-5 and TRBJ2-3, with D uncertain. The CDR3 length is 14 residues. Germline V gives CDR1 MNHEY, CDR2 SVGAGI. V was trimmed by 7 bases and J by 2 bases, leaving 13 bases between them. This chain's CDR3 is CASMSPGSTDTQYF. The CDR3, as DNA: TGTGCCAGCATGTCTCCAGGATCCACAGATACGCAGTATTTT.

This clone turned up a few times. This CDR3 reads CASSLEGVQDTQYF. The CDR3 bases are TGCGCCAGCAGCTTGGAAGGGGTGCAAGATACGCAGTATTTT. V gene TRBV5-1 combines with J gene TRBJ2-3, with a possible D match to TRBD1 (5 bases). Trimming took off 0 bases at V and 5 bases at J, with 10 bases between the two ends. The CDR3 is 14 amino acids. Germline CDR1 reads SGHRS; CDR2 reads YFSETQ.

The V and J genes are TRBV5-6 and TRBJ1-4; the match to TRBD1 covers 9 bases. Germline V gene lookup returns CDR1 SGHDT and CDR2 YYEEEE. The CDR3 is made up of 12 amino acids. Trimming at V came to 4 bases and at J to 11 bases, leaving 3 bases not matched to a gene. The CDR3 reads CASSLGTGKLFF. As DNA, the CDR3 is TGTGCCAGCAGCCTAGGGACAGGGAAACTGTTTTTT.

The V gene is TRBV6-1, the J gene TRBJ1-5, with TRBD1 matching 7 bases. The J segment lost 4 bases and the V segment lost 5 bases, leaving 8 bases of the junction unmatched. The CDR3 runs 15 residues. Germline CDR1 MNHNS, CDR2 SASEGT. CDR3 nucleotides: TGTGCCAGCAGTAGGGGGCCAGGAGGGAATCAGCCCCAGCATTTT. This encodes CASSRGPGGNQPQHF.

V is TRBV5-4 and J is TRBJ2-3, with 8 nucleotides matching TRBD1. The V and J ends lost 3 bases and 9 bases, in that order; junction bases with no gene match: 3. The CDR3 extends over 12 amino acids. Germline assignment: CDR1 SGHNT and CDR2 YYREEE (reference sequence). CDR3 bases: TGTGCCAGCAGCTCCGGGACAGGCACGCAGTATTTT. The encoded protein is CASSSGTGTQYF.

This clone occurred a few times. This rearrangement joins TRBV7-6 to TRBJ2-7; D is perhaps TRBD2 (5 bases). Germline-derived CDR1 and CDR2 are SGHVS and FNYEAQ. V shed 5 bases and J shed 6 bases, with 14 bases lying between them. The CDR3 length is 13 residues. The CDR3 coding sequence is TGTGCCAGCAGCGTAGGGTACGGGGTCGAGCAGTACTTC. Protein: CASSVGYGVEQYF.

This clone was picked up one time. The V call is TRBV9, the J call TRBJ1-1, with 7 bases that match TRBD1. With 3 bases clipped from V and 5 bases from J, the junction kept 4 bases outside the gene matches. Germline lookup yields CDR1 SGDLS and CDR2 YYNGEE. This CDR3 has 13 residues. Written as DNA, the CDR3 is TGTGCCAGCAGCGATTCGACAGGGACTGAAGCTTTCTTT. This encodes CASSDSTGTEAFF.

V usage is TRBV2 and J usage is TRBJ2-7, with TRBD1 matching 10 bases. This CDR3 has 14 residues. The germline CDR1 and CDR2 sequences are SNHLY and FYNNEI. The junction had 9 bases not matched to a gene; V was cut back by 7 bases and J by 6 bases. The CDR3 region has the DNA TGTGCCAGCAACCCGACAGGGGGCCAGGGCGAGCAGTACTTC. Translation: CASNPTGGQGEQYF. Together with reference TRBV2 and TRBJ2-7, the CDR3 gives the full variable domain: EPEVTQTPSHQVTQMGQEVILRCVPISNHLYFYWYRQILGQKVEFLVSFYNNEISEKSEIFDDQFSVERPDGSNFTLKIRSTKLEDSAMYFCASNPTGGQGEQYFGPGTRLTVT.

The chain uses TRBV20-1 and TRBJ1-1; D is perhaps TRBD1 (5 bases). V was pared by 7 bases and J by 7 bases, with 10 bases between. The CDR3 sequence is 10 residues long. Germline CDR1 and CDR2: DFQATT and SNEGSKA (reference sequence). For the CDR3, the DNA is TGCAGTGGCAAGGGGAATGAAGCTTTCTTT. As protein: CSGKGNEAFF.

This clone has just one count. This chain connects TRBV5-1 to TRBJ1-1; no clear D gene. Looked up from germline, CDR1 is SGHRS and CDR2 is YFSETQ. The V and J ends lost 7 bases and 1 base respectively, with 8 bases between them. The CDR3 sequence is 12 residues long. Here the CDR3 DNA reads TGCGCCAGCCGCGAGGGGAACACTGAAGCTTTCTTT. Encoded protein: CASREGNTEAFF. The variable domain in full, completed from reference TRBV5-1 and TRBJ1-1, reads KAGVTQTPRYLIKTRGQQVTLSCSPISGHRSVSWYQQTPGQGLQFLFEYFSETQRNKGNFPGRFSGRQFSNSRSEMNVSTLELGDSALYLCASREGNTEAFFGQGTRLTVV.

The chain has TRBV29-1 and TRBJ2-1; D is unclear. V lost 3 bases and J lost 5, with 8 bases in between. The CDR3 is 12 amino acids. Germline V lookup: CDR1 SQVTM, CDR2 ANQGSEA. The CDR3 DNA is TGCAGCGTTGATCAGGTCGACAATGAGCAGTTCTTC. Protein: CSVDQVDNEQFF.

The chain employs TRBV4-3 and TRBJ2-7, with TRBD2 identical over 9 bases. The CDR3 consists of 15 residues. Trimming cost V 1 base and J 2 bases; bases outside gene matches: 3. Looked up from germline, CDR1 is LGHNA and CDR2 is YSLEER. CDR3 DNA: TGCGCCAGCAGCCAAGGGTTAGCGGGGGCCTACGAGCAGTACTTC. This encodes CASSQGLAGAYEQYF.